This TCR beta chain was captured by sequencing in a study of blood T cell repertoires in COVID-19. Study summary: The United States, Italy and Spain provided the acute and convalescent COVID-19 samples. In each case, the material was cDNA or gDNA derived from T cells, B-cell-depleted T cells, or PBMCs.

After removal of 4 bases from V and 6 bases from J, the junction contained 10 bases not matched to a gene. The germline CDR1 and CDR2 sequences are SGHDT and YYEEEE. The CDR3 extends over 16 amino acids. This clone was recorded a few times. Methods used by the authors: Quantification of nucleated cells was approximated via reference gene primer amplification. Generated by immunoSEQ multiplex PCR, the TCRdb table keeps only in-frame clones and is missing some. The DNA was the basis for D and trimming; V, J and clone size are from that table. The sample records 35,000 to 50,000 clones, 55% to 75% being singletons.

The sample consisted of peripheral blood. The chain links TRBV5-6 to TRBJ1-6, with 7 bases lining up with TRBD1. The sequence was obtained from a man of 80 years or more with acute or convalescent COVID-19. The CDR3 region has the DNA TGTGCCAGCAGCGCCGGACAGGCCCGTTTTAATTCACCCCTCCACTTT. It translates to CASSAGQARFNSPLHF.